These 3 T cell receptor beta chains came from one sample sequenced in a study of blood T cells in healthy people across ages. The use of a sample-barcoded 5' primer and a J-beta primer mix characterized a second PCR of roughly 6 to 11 cycles. MiXCR, run by TCRdb on the 5' RACE reads, gives a single entry per CDR3 protein. The sample includes about 570,000 distinct CDR3 sequences, roughly a quarter of them seen just once. This same sample was also taken into another study, of T cells of mothers and their children.

Sequenced material: blood. These receptor sequences come from a boy aged 2 to 10 in good health.

This clonotype was observed a few times. This chain connects TRBV19 to TRBJ1-2, with 7 bases identical to TRBD1. CDR1 is LNHDA, CDR2 SQIVND, per germline (reference sequence). The length of the CDR3 is 14 residues. V was clipped by 7 bases and J by 3 bases; unmatched bases: 8. The CDR3: CASMEWTGYYGYTF. CDR3 nucleotides: TGTGCCAGTATGGAGTGGACAGGTTACTATGGCTACACCTTC.

Notes on this clonotype: An end of the junction does not agree with germline; a read error may underlie this. The V call is TRBV12-3 or TRBV12-4, the J call TRBJ2-2, with a tentative D call TRBD2 (6 bases). The CDR3 has 14 residues. The CDR3 loop reads CASSLASRTGELFF. CDR3 coding DNA: TGTGCCAGCAGTCTAGCGTCCCGCACCGGGGAGCTGTTTTTT.

This clonotype was recorded many times. The chain joins TRBV9 to TRBJ2-5; the D gene is possibly TRBD2 (7 bases). Per germline, CDR1 SGDLS and CDR2 YYNGEE. V lost 0 bases and J 6 bases, leaving 12 bases between the germline ends. CDR3 length: 14 residues. The CDR3 sequence: CASSVGGGDKTQYF. The CDR3, as DNA: TGTGCCAGCAGCGTAGGCGGGGGCGATAAGACCCAGTACTTC.